The subject of this entry is one TCR beta chain. Its specificity is unknown. The PCR was carried out with 60 Vbeta primers and 13 Jbeta primers. Assay used: immunoSEQ multiplex PCR; TCRdb lists only in-frame clones, some missing. The sample contains roughly 150,000 clones, around 82% of which appear only once. The entry originates in a study of cytomegalovirus exposure and HLA in healthy donors. V gave up 1 base and J gave up 8 bases, with 19 bases separating them. This CDR3 has 16 amino acids. CDR1 is SGHDT and CDR2 is YYEEEE in the germline V gene. Overall study results and limits: Differences between HLA loci emerged in a later analysis of TCR association rates, with DRB1 most and HLA-C fewest.

Sequenced: PBMCs. The chain couples TRBV5-6 to TRBJ2-1; possible D gene TRBD2, 6 bases. This sequence originates from a man aged 25-45 years in good health and CMV-seronegative. The CDR3 here is CASSLLTSPNPDEQFF. In DNA, the CDR3 is TGTGCCAGCAGCTTGTTAACTAGCCCCAACCCTGATGAGCAGTTCTTC. The full variable domain, with the rest looked up from reference TRBV5-6 and TRBJ2-1, is DAGVTQSPTHLIKTRGQQVTLRCSPKSGHDTVSWYQQALGQGPQFIFQYYEEEERQRGNFPDRFSGHQFPNYSSELNVNALLLGDSALYLCASSLLTSPNPDEQFFGPGTRLTVL.